This TCR beta chain appears in the sequencing data of a study of blood T cell repertoires in COVID-19. For the study at large: PBMCs, B-cell-depleted T cells, or T cells provided the cDNA or gDNA that made up the material.

Generated by immunoSEQ multiplex PCR, the TCRdb table keeps only in-frame clones and is missing some. The profile covers under 350,000 clones, with around 89% appearing a single time and about 4.2% taken by the ten largest. Trimming cost V 2 bases and J 8 bases, with 12 bases left between them. CDR3 length equals 13 residues. CDR1 is GTSNPN and CDR2 is SVGIG in the germline V gene (reference sequence). Sequencing was carried out using peripheral blood. The chain carries TRBV30 and TRBJ1-4; no clear D. The clonotype comes from a man between 35 and 55 years old with acute or convalescent COVID-19. The CDR3 spells CAWSFQPGEKLFF. In nucleotides, the CDR3 is TGTGCCTGGAGTTTTCAGCCGGGAGAAAAACTGTTTTTT. Full variable domain (remainder filled in from reference TRBV30 and TRBJ1-4): SQTIHQWPATLVQPVGSPLSLECTVEGTSNPNLYWYRQAAGRGLQLLFYSVGIGQISSEVPQNLSASRPQDRQFILSSKKLLLSDSGFYLCAWSFQPGEKLFFGSGTQLSVL.